The present T cell receptor (beta chain) was sequenced within a study of beta chain features in type 1 diabetes. Of the isolated RNA, all was reverse transcribed, and so the sequenced material was expressed TCRB transcripts. The repertoire was sequenced with immunoSEQ multiplex PCR; TCRdb's copy has only in-frame clones and lacks some. The data hold roughly 250,000 clones, with around 9.6% observed a single time. Via CD45RO/CCR7/CD25/CD127/CD95/CD27, cells of the CD4+ naive, central memory, regulatory and stem cell-like memory subsets were sorted. The CDR3 extends over 14 amino acids. The germline V gene has CDR1 MNHEY and CDR2 SVGAGI. Losses at the gene ends were 6 bases for V and 2 bases for J; bases not matched to a gene: 6.

Sequences were obtained from naive CD4+ T cells from blood. The chain links TRBV6-5 to TRBJ1-1; TRBD1 aligns across 7 bases. The receptor was isolated from a woman between 18 and 30 years old in good health. CDR3 bases: TGTGCCAGCAGGCGGACAGGAGTTAACACTGAAGCTTTCTTT. Protein: CASRRTGVNTEAFF.